This TCR beta chain originates from a study of blood T cells in healthy people across ages. Using a J-beta primer mix together with a sample-barcoded 5' primer, a second PCR was run for roughly 6 to 12 cycles. Researchers report that a template-switch adaptor with 12 random nucleotides tagged each cDNA molecule. One entry per CDR3 protein, called by TCRdb with MiXCR from the 5' RACE reads. The sample has 800,000 or so distinct CDR3 sequences, about 46% seen once. Sequences were obtained from blood. This receptor was identified in a man older than 75 in good health.

Here the CDR3 DNA reads TGTGCCACCAGCAGAGGTTCAGGGTGGGCCTACGAGCAGTACTTC. Amino acids: CATSRGSGWAYEQYF. The rearrangement uses TRBV15 and TRBJ2-7; possible D gene TRBD1, 5 bases. This CDR3 has 15 amino acids. V was pared by 1 base and J by 2 bases, with 12 bases between. Looked up from germline, CDR1 is LNHNV and CDR2 is YYDKDF (reference sequence).